Listed below are T cell receptor beta chains from one sample, sequenced in a study of blood T cell repertoires in COVID-19. Sequencing was performed with immunoSEQ multiplex PCR; in TCRdb, only in-frame clones are kept and a portion is missing. Of about 210,000 clones in the sample, around 91% were seen once. The sample taken for sequencing was peripheral blood. The receptors shown here come from a woman aged 40-49 years with acute or convalescent COVID-19. CDR3s include the opening cysteine and the closing phenylalanine or tryptophan. A D gene is named only where the DNA matches it firmly. The listing skips clone size in some rows; elsewhere it reads once, few, many or a size class.

size: NA; J: TRBJ2-5; V: TRBV18; D: TRBD2; DNA: TGTGCCAGCTCAACCAGACTAGCGGCTAAAGAGACCCAGTACTTC; CDR3: CASSTRLAAKETQYF
size: once; J: TRBJ1-6; V: TRBV19; D: NA; DNA: TGTGCCAGTAGTAAGACACCGTGGGGGGATACACCCCTCCACTTT; CDR3: CASSKTPWGDTPLHF
size: NA; J: TRBJ2-5; V: TRBV5-1; D: TRBD1; DNA: TGCGCCAGCAGCTTAAGGACAGGGAAAGAGACCCAGTACTTC; CDR3: CASSLRTGKETQYF
size: NA; J: TRBJ2-5; V: TRBV21-1; D: NA; DNA: TGTGCCAGCAGCGTGCGGACTAGAGCCCAAGAGACCCAGTACTTC; CDR3: CASSVRTRAQETQYF
size: NA; J: TRBJ1-3; V: TRBV3-1/TRBV3-2; D: TRBD1; DNA: TGTGCCAGCACCCCGGACAGGCTAGCTGGAAACACCATATATTTT; CDR3: CASTPDRLAGNTIYF
size: NA; J: TRBJ1-1; V: TRBV4-1; D: NA; DNA: TGCGCCAGCAGCCAACTAGGCAGGGCTGAAGCTTTCTTT; CDR3: CASSQLGRAEAFF
size: NA; J: TRBJ2-1; V: TRBV7-9; D: NA; DNA: TGTGCCAGCAGCTTAGGGGGACTCGAGTACAATGAGCAGTTCTTC; CDR3: CASSLGGLEYNEQFF
size: NA; J: TRBJ2-5; V: TRBV5-1; D: NA; DNA: TGCGCCAGCAGCTTGGGTCAGTACCAAGAGACCCAGTACTTC; CDR3: CASSLGQYQETQYF
size: NA; J: TRBJ2-1; V: TRBV7-2; D: TRBD2; DNA: TGTGCCAGCAGCCTACCACGGGGGGATGAGCAGTTCTTC; CDR3: CASSLPRGDEQFF
size: once; J: TRBJ2-6; V: TRBV6-2/TRBV6-3; D: NA; DNA: TGTGCCAGCAGCCGTCAGGGCAGATACTCTGGGGCCAACGTCCTGACTTTC; CDR3: CASSRQGRYSGANVLTF
size: NA; J: TRBJ2-4; V: TRBV5-4; D: NA; DNA: TGTGCCAGCAGCACTGACACTGTTGTCGCCAAAAACATTCAGTACTTC; CDR3: CASSTDTVVAKNIQYF
size: NA; J: TRBJ1-2; V: TRBV6-5; D: NA; DNA: TGTGCCAGCAGCCCAGGGGCTAGCTATGGCTACACCTTC; CDR3: CASSPGASYGYTF
size: NA; J: TRBJ2-1; V: TRBV15; D: TRBD2; DNA: TGTGCCACCAGCCGTCGCCGCGGGGGTGGGGTCTACAATGAGCAGTTCTTC; CDR3: CATSRRRGGGVYNEQFF
size: NA; J: TRBJ1-6; V: TRBV5-5; D: NA; DNA: TGTGCCAGCAACCGGGACAACCGGATTAACTATAATTCACCCCTCCACTTT; CDR3: CASNRDNRINYNSPLHF
size: NA; J: TRBJ2-3; V: TRBV27; D: TRBD2; DNA: TGTGCCAGCAGCCTAGCGGGGGCTAGCACAGATACGCAGTATTTT; CDR3: CASSLAGASTDTQYF
size: once; J: TRBJ2-2; V: TRBV7-3; D: NA; DNA: TGTGCCAGCAGCCCTACGGTCGGCACCGGGGAGCTGTTTTTT; CDR3: CASSPTVGTGELFF
size: NA; J: TRBJ1-2; V: TRBV2; D: NA; DNA: TGTGCCAGCAGTGAATCAGCCAGAGACTCCTATGGCTACACCTTC; CDR3: CASSESARDSYGYTF
size: NA; J: TRBJ1-5; V: TRBV2; D: TRBD1; DNA: TGTGCCAGCAGTGGATCAGGGGGCACTCAGCCCCAGCATTTT; CDR3: CASSGSGGTQPQHF
size: NA; J: TRBJ1-1; V: TRBV14; D: NA; DNA: TGTGCCAGCAGCCAAGATTGGGGGGACACTGAAGCTTTCTTT; CDR3: CASSQDWGDTEAFF
size: NA; J: TRBJ1-4; V: TRBV19; D: NA; DNA: TGTGCCAGTAGTCTAAAACAGGGACGTGGAGAAAAACTGTTTTTT; CDR3: CASSLKQGRGEKLFF
size: NA; J: TRBJ2-1; V: TRBV5-1; D: NA; DNA: TGCGCCAGCAGCTTAGGAGGGGAGCTTTCCTACAATGAGCAGTTCTTC; CDR3: CASSLGGELSYNEQFF
size: once; J: TRBJ2-3; V: TRBV7-2; D: NA; DNA: TGTGCCAGCAGTCAGCCGGGACTCCTACGCACAGATACGCAGTATTTT; CDR3: CASSQPGLLRTDTQYF
size: NA; J: TRBJ2-3; V: TRBV7-2; D: NA; DNA: TGTGCCAGCAGCCTGGGTTACAGGGCGGGAGATACGCAGTATTTT; CDR3: CASSLGYRAGDTQYF
size: NA; J: TRBJ1-5; V: TRBV19; D: NA; DNA: TGTGCCAGTATCGACGTGGGGGCGAATCAGCCCCAGCATTTT; CDR3: CASIDVGANQPQHF
size: NA; J: TRBJ1-1; V: TRBV19; D: TRBD1; DNA: TGTGCCAGTAGTATTACCCCCGGACAGGAGGGTTTCTTT; CDR3: CASSITPGQEGFF
size: few; J: TRBJ2-1; V: TRBV6-5; D: TRBD1; DNA: TGTGCCTCTACCGGGACAGCTTACAATGAGCAGTTCTTC; CDR3: CASTGTAYNEQFF
size: few; J: TRBJ1-6; V: TRBV10-3; D: NA; DNA: TGTGCCATCAGTGAGTCTCTAAGGCAGGGTAATTCACCCCTCCACTTT; CDR3: CAISESLRQGNSPLHF
size: NA; J: TRBJ1-5; V: TRBV9; D: NA; DNA: TGTGCCAGCAGCGTAGCTCAGGAACAGCCCCAGCATTTT; CDR3: CASSVAQEQPQHF
size: NA; J: TRBJ1-1; V: TRBV2; D: TRBD1; DNA: TGTGCCAGCACTGGACAGGCTGTTATGAACACTGAAGCTTTCTTT; CDR3: CASTGQAVMNTEAFF
size: NA; J: TRBJ2-5; V: TRBV11-2; D: NA; DNA: TGTGCCAGCAGCTTATTTTACGGAGGGAGGCAAGAGACCCAGTACTTC; CDR3: CASSLFYGGRQETQYF
size: NA; J: TRBJ2-1; V: TRBV7-2; D: TRBD2; DNA: TGTGCCAGCAGCTTAGCTAGCGGGGGGAACAATGAGCAGTTCTTC; CDR3: CASSLASGGNNEQFF
size: NA; J: TRBJ2-2; V: TRBV7-6; D: NA; DNA: TGTGCCAGCAGCCAACCGTACCGGGACTCTGTCGGGGAGCTGTTTTTT; CDR3: CASSQPYRDSVGELFF
size: NA; J: TRBJ1-4; V: TRBV5-4; D: TRBD1; DNA: TGTGCCAGCACCTATTCAGGGGGCGCGACTAATGAAAAACTGTTTTTT; CDR3: CASTYSGGATNEKLFF
size: NA; J: TRBJ1-5; V: TRBV3-1/TRBV3-2; D: NA; DNA: TGTGCCAGCAGCCAAGGACAATTTCAGCCCCAGCATTTT; CDR3: CASSQGQFQPQHF
size: NA; J: TRBJ1-6; V: TRBV4-1; D: TRBD1; DNA: TGCGCCAGCAGCCAAGGCCCCGACAGGGTAGGTGCCTATAATTCACCCCTCCACTTT; CDR3: CASSQGPDRVGAYNSPLHF
size: NA; J: TRBJ2-3; V: TRBV5-1; D: TRBD1; DNA: TGCGCCAGCAGCTTGGAGGGACAGGGAGAACGTACGCAGTATTTT; CDR3: CASSLEGQGERTQYF
size: few; J: TRBJ1-2; V: TRBV19; D: TRBD1; DNA: TGTGCCAGTAAGGTAGGGACAGGCCTCCGCTACACCTTC; CDR3: CASKVGTGLRYTF
size: NA; J: TRBJ2-2; V: TRBV11-2; D: NA; DNA: TGTGCCAGCAGCGCGACAGTCGGGGAGCTGTTTTTT; CDR3: CASSATVGELFF
size: NA; J: TRBJ2-1; V: TRBV3-1/TRBV3-2; D: TRBD2; DNA: TGTGCCAGCAGCCAAGTAATGACTAGCGGGGGTATGAATGAGCAGTTCTTC; CDR3: CASSQVMTSGGMNEQFF
size: NA; J: TRBJ2-2; V: TRBV24-1; D: TRBD1; DNA: TGTGCCACCAGTGATTGGACAGGTTCGAACACCGGGGAGCTGTTTTTT; CDR3: CATSDWTGSNTGELFF